Listed below are T cell receptor beta chains from one sample, sequenced in a study of PD-1 blockade in classical Hodgkin lymphoma. The protocol was immunoSEQ multiplex PCR, while the TCRdb copy is restricted to in-frame clones and leaves out a portion. Of more than 30,000 clones in the sample, 82% were seen once. The material sequenced was peripheral blood mononuclear cells (PBMCs), taken at baseline. The receptor set was obtained from a human donor with classical Hodgkin lymphoma. Both conserved end residues are part of each CDR3. Only part of the rows carry a size: once, few, many, or a class if the clone is expanded.

J: TRBJ1-6
V: TRBV7-2
size: NA
CDR3: CASSIERSPLHF

J: TRBJ2-5
V: TRBV7-8
size: NA
CDR3: CASSLGTSGGRETQYF

J: TRBJ2-3
V: TRBV28
size: NA
CDR3: CASRTWGRTDTQYF

J: TRBJ1-1
V: TRBV6-1
size: once
CDR3: CASQRRTGWDTEAFF

J: TRBJ1-1
V: TRBV6-6
size: NA
CDR3: CASSYSSAGLVAFF

J: TRBJ1-1
V: TRBV29-1
size: NA
CDR3: CSVEETMVEAFF

J: TRBJ1-1
V: TRBV11-3
size: medium-sized
CDR3: CASSASHRGAEAFF

J: TRBJ2-5
V: TRBV11-3
size: NA
CDR3: CASSLDLGSSWAQETQYF

J: TRBJ1-1
V: TRBV9
size: NA
CDR3: CASSGLGQMNTEAFF

J: TRBJ2-2
V: TRBV5-6
size: NA
CDR3: CASSLARSGELFF

J: TRBJ1-4
V: TRBV9
size: NA
CDR3: CASSVRGAFGEKLFF

J: TRBJ1-1
V: TRBV28
size: NA
CDR3: CASSLRGTEAFF

J: TRBJ1-4
V: TRBV18
size: NA
CDR3: CASSPPGADEKLFF

J: TRBJ1-1
V: TRBV7-9
size: few
CDR3: CASSSRDRVNTEAFF

J: TRBJ2-1
V: TRBV2
size: NA
CDR3: CASSEDLLDPNEQFF

J: TRBJ2-3
V: TRBV14
size: NA
CDR3: CASSQVGGASFTDTQYF

J: TRBJ1-5
V: TRBV28
size: NA
CDR3: CASSSGANQPQHF

J: TRBJ2-7
V: TRBV10-3
size: NA
CDR3: CAISEWEVSGEQYF

J: TRBJ1-3
V: TRBV4-3
size: NA
CDR3: CASSPASSGNTIYF

J: TRBJ1-6
V: TRBV30
size: NA
CDR3: CARGMQGPSPLHF

J: TRBJ2-3
V: TRBV9
size: NA
CDR3: CASSVDTRTDTQYF

J: TRBJ2-2
V: TRBV29-1
size: few
CDR3: CSVASGITNTGELFF

J: TRBJ2-1
V: TRBV4-2
size: few
CDR3: CASSHWTGGSEQFF

J: TRBJ2-7
V: TRBV13
size: NA
CDR3: CASSRDRRYEQYF

J: TRBJ1-5
V: TRBV19
size: NA
CDR3: CASSIALQPQHF

J: TRBJ2-1
V: TRBV2
size: NA
CDR3: CASSLSGLHYNEQFF

J: TRBJ1-1
V: TRBV20-1
size: NA
CDR3: CSAGDDIEAFF

J: TRBJ1-6
V: TRBV30
size: once
CDR3: CAWSELGVRYSPLHF

J: TRBJ1-5
V: TRBV7-8
size: once
CDR3: CASSLERMGAQHF

J: TRBJ1-2
V: TRBV5-5
size: NA
CDR3: CASSLASTGYGYTF

J: TRBJ1-6
V: TRBV25-1
size: NA
CDR3: CASSWDRDSSPLHF

J: TRBJ2-7
V: TRBV19
size: few
CDR3: CASSISPGQALSYEQYF

J: TRBJ1-2
V: TRBV7-2
size: NA
CDR3: CASSPLDSYGYTF

J: TRBJ1-4
V: TRBV2
size: NA
CDR3: CASTDRQRLFF

J: TRBJ1-6
V: TRBV6-1
size: NA
CDR3: CASTIQANSPLHF

J: TRBJ1-5
V: TRBV7-2
size: NA
CDR3: CASSLSGTVNQPQHF